Listed below are T cell receptor beta chains from one sample, sequenced in a study of identical twins. TCRdb independently ran MiXCR on the 5' RACE reads; one entry per CDR3 protein. The table lists roughly 1,500,000 distinct CDR3 sequences, around 29% of them singletons. The sequencing input was cord blood. These receptors all stem from a newborn girl in good health. CDR3s include the opening cysteine and the closing phenylalanine or tryptophan. The D gene is left open where the match is weak. Where a row states a size, it is once, few, many or the class of an expanded clone; other rows omit it.

size	V	J	D	CDR3	DNA
.	TRBV2	TRBJ2-1	.	CASSRREWTNEQFF	TGTGCCAGCAGTAGAAGGGAGTGGACGAATGAGCAGTTCTTC
.	TRBV4-1	TRBJ1-2	.	CASSQERGAFYGYTF	TGCGCCAGCAGCCAAGAAAGGGGGGCTTTCTATGGCTACACCTTC
once	TRBV5-1	TRBJ2-7	.	CASSLIGRRGSGSYEQYF	TGCGCCAGCAGCTTGATAGGGAGGAGGGGATCGGGCTCCTACGAGCAGTACTTC
.	TRBV28	TRBJ2-7	.	CASSFPRRSYEQYF	TGTGCCAGCAGTTTTCCCAGGCGCTCCTACGAGCAGTACTTC
few	TRBV10-2	TRBJ2-1	TRBD2	CASSATSNNEQFF	TGCGCCAGCAGTGCGACTAGCAACAATGAGCAGTTCTTC
few	TRBV13	TRBJ1-5	.	CASSLRGAHQPQHF	TGTGCCAGCAGCTTAAGAGGGGCACATCAGCCCCAGCATTTT
.	TRBV20-1	TRBJ1-1	.	CSARDREGMNTEAFF	TGCAGTGCTAGAGATCGAGAAGGTATGAACACTGAGGCTTTCTTT
.	TRBV6-6	TRBJ1-2	.	CASSYSSKGGGYGYTF	TGTGCCAGCAGTTACTCGAGTAAAGGGGGGGGCTATGGCTACACCTTC
.	TRBV7-2	TRBJ2-1	.	CASSWAGPAYNEQFF	TGTGCCAGCAGCTGGGCGGGACCAGCCTACAATGAGCAGTTCTTC
.	TRBV10-3	TRBJ2-5	.	CAIRGSEETQYF	TGTGCCATCAGGGGGTCCGAGGAGACCCAGTACTTC
.	TRBV28	TRBJ2-3	TRBD1	CASSLGQALPDTQYF	TGTGCCAGCAGTTTAGGACAGGCCCTCCCAGATACGCAGTATTTT
.	TRBV3-1	TRBJ1-5	.	CASSQDGGAQPQHF	TGTGCCAGCAGCCAAGATGGGGGGGCCCAGCCCCAGCATTTT
few	TRBV5-1	TRBJ2-1	TRBD1	CASSLAPLRDRPNEQFF	TGCGCCAGCAGCTTGGCCCCCCTCCGGGACAGGCCCAATGAGCAGTTCTTC
.	TRBV20-1	TRBJ1-5	.	CSARDGGPNQPQHF	TGCAGTGCTAGAGACGGGGGGCCCAATCAGCCCCAGCATTTT
few	TRBV12-3/TRBV12-4	TRBJ1-2	.	CASSFSRREDGYTF	TGTGCCAGCAGTTTTAGCAGGAGGGAGGATGGCTACACCTTC
few	TRBV27	TRBJ2-7	.	CASSLFPRRSYEQYF	TGTGCCAGCAGTTTATTCCCTAGGAGATCCTACGAGCAGTACTTC
few	TRBV20-1	TRBJ2-4	TRBD2	CSEGGGAGIQYF	TGCAGTGAGGGCGGGGGGGCCGGCATTCAGTACTTC
.	TRBV6-6	TRBJ2-1	.	CASSYLPRTLNEQFF	TGTGCCAGCAGTTACCTCCCCCGGACTTTGAATGAGCAGTTCTTC
.	TRBV25-1	TRBJ1-1	.	CASSEKGRGGGYTEAFF	TGTGCCAGCAGTGAAAAAGGAAGGGGCGGGGGGTACACTGAAGCTTTCTTT
few	TRBV20-1	TRBJ2-1	.	CSGRRGYNEQFF	TGCAGTGGAAGGCGGGGTTACAATGAGCAGTTCTTC
.	TRBV19	TRBJ2-7	TRBD1	CASSILPGQGVYEQYF	TGTGCCAGTAGTATACTACCGGGACAGGGGGTCTACGAGCAGTACTTC
few	TRBV2	TRBJ1-2	.	CASSEGSTHPLYGYTF	TGTGCCAGCAGTGAAGGATCTACTCATCCCTTGTATGGCTACACCTTC
.	TRBV20-1	TRBJ1-1	.	CSATRPAGNTEAFF	TGCAGTGCAACCCGCCCAGCGGGGAACACTGAAGCTTTCTTT
few	TRBV20-1	TRBJ1-1	TRBD1	CSAITTGVNTEAFF	TGCAGTGCTATAACGACAGGGGTGAACACTGAAGCTTTCTTT
few	TRBV6-1	TRBJ2-7	.	CASSSLSNYEQYF	TGTGCCAGCAGTTCACTTTCTAACTACGAGCAGTACTTC
.	TRBV10-3	TRBJ1-2	TRBD1	CAISGSTGGDGYTF	TGTGCCATCAGTGGATCGACAGGGGGGGACGGCTACACCTTC
.	TRBV2	TRBJ2-2	TRBD1	CATGGVGELFF	TGTGCCACAGGGGGAGTGGGGGAGCTGTTTTTT
.	TRBV19	TRBJ2-2	TRBD2	CASSILSGSNTGELFF	TGTGCCAGTAGTATTCTTAGCGGGTCGAACACCGGGGAGCTGTTTTTT
.	TRBV7-2	TRBJ1-2	TRBD1	CASSFGTADGYTF	TGTGCCAGCAGCTTCGGGACAGCGGATGGCTACACCTTC
few	TRBV21-1	TRBJ1-2	.	CASSRSTGQDGYTF	TGTGCCAGCAGCCGATCGACAGGGCAGGATGGCTACACCTTC
.	TRBV6-1	TRBJ2-1	TRBD2	CASSELGLPSSEQFF	TGTGCCAGCAGTGAATTGGGACTACCATCAAGTGAGCAGTTCTTC
.	TRBV6-5	TRBJ1-2	.	CASSYSHANYGYTF	TGTGCCAGCAGTTACTCACACGCTAACTATGGCTACACCTTC
.	TRBV24-1	TRBJ2-1	.	CATSDPGDNNEQFF	TGTGCCACCAGTGATCCGGGAGACAACAATGAGCAGTTCTTC
.	TRBV2	TRBJ2-7	.	CASSEVWDASYEQYF	TGTGCCAGCAGTGAGGTTTGGGACGCCTCCTACGAGCAGTACTTC
few	TRBV6-6	TRBJ2-1	TRBD2	CASGSGRADNEQFF	TGTGCCAGCGGAAGCGGGAGGGCCGATAATGAGCAGTTCTTC
.	TRBV2	TRBJ1-5	.	CASSVFSNQPQHF	TGTGCCAGCAGTGTTTTTAGCAATCAGCCCCAGCATTTT
many	TRBV11-1	TRBJ2-3	.	CASSFPGDRATDTQYF	TGTGCCAGCAGCTTTCCCGGAGATCGGGCCACAGATACGCAGTATTTT
few	TRBV5-5	TRBJ2-5	.	CASSLTASRETQYF	TGTGCCAGCAGCTTGACGGCATCTCGAGAGACCCAGTACTTC
.	TRBV7-6	TRBJ1-1	TRBD1	CASSDYRGEAFF	TGTGCCAGCAGCGACTACAGGGGGGAAGCTTTCTTT
.	TRBV28	TRBJ2-7	.	CASTPRTKVYEQYF	TGTGCCAGCACCCCCCGGACCAAGGTCTACGAGCAGTACTTC
.	TRBV7-2	TRBJ2-3	TRBD2	CASGREARVKDTQYF	TGTGCCAGCGGGCGGGAGGCCCGGGTAAAGGATACGCAGTATTTT
once	TRBV28	TRBJ2-1	TRBD2	CASAHPSGRAVDEQFF	TGTGCCAGTGCCCACCCTAGCGGGAGGGCCGTAGATGAGCAGTTCTTC
.	TRBV28	TRBJ1-3	TRBD1	CASSPRGRGGNTIYF	TGTGCCAGCAGCCCCAGGGGGCGCGGTGGAAACACCATATATTTT
once	TRBV20-1	TRBJ2-3	TRBD2	CSANSRGSYLTDTQYF	TGCAGTGCTAATAGTCGCGGGAGCTATCTCACAGATACGCAGTATTTT
few	TRBV11-2	TRBJ2-3	TRBD2	CASSPKRGSTDTQYF	TGTGCCAGCAGCCCGAAGCGGGGAAGCACAGATACGCAGTATTTT
few	TRBV7-9	TRBJ1-2	TRBD1	CASSLWAGGRDYGYTF	TGTGCCAGCAGCTTATGGGCAGGGGGCAGAGATTATGGCTACACCTTC
few	TRBV20-1	TRBJ2-5	.	CSASPSTQETQYF	TGCAGTGCTAGCCCGTCTACACAAGAGACCCAGTACTTC
few	TRBV24-1	TRBJ2-5	TRBD1	CATSDYGPGQGETQYF	TGTGCCACCAGTGATTACGGACCGGGACAGGGGGAGACCCAGTACTTC
few	TRBV29-1	TRBJ2-7	.	CSVRAGDGSEQYF	TGCAGCGTTCGGGCCGGGGATGGGAGCGAGCAGTACTTC
few	TRBV9	TRBJ2-1	.	CASSDPRRHSYNEQFF	TGTGCCAGCAGCGACCCCCGCAGGCACTCCTACAATGAGCAGTTCTTC
.	TRBV4-2	TRBJ2-5	.	CASSQDGGTWNEQYF	TGTGCCAGCAGCCAAGATGGCGGGACCTGGAATGAGCAGTACTTC
.	TRBV20-1	TRBJ1-2	.	CSARKGQSNYGYTF	TGCAGTGCTAGAAAGGGGCAAAGTAACTATGGCTACACCTTC
.	TRBV4-1	TRBJ2-2	.	CASSQRFRRENTGELFF	TGCGCCAGCAGCCAAAGGTTTAGGAGGGAGAACACCGGGGAGCTGTTTTTT
few	TRBV6-5	TRBJ1-2	TRBD1	CASSLTGRFGYTF	TGTGCCAGCAGCCTGACAGGGAGGTTCGGCTACACCTTC
few	TRBV6-5	TRBJ2-7	TRBD2	CASSSGAGLAGGTTYEQYF	TGTGCCAGCAGTTCAGGGGCCGGACTAGCGGGCGGAACCACCTACGAGCAGTACTTC
.	TRBV6-1	TRBJ1-2	.	CASSDGGGNYGYTF	TGTGCCAGCAGTGATGGAGGGGGGAACTATGGCTACACCTTC
few	TRBV18	TRBJ2-3	TRBD2	CASSPPIAGPLDTQYF	TGTGCCAGCTCACCCCCCATAGCGGGGCCGCTGGATACGCAGTATTTT
few	TRBV3-1	TRBJ2-5	TRBD2	CASSQGTSRAKTQYF	TGTGCCAGCAGCCAAGGGACTAGCAGAGCCAAGACCCAGTACTTC
many	TRBV11-2	TRBJ2-1	.	CASSSKARYEQFF	TGTGCCAGCAGCTCCAAGGCTAGGTATGAGCAGTTCTTC
many	TRBV24-1	TRBJ2-3	.	CATSDGAPTDTQYF	TGTGCCACCAGTGACGGTGCACCCACAGATACGCAGTATTTT